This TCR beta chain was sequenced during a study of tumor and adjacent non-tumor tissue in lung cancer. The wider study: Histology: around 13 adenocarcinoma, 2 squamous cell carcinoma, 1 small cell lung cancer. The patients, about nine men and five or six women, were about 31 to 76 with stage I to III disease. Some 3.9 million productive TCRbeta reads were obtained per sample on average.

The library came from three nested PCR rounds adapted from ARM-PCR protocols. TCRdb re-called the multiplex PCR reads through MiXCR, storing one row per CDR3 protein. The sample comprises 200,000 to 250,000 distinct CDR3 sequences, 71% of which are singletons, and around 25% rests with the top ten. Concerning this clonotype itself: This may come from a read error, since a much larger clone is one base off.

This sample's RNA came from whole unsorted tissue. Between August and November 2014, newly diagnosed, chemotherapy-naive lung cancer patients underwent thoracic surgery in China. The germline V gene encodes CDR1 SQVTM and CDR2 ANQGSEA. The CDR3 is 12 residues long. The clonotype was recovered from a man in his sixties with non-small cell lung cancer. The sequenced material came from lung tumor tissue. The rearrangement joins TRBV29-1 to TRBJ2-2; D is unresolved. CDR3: CRVVGDTGELFF. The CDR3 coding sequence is TGCAGGGTCGTAGGAGACACCGGGGAGCTGTTTTTT.